The rows below give T cell receptor beta chains drawn from one sample of a study of blood T cell repertoires in COVID-19. Data came from immunoSEQ multiplex PCR; TCRdb stores just in-frame clones and leaves some out. This table holds fewer than 300,000 clones, 80% to 90% found once. Material for sequencing was PBMCs or T cells enriched from blood (not recorded which). The receptors were gathered from a man aged 40-50 years who had recovered from COVID-19. The CDR3 runs from the conserved cysteine through the conserved F or W. The D gene is left open where the match is weak. The listing skips clone size in some rows; elsewhere it reads once, few, many or a size class.

V	D	J	size	CDR3
TRBV27	.	TRBJ2-1	.	CASSLAGSLHNEQFF
TRBV7-8	TRBD2	TRBJ2-5	.	CASSLDGGETQYF
TRBV20-1	.	TRBJ2-7	.	CSVNLGAEQYF
TRBV7-9	.	TRBJ1-1	once	CASSSRQIEAFF
TRBV19	.	TRBJ1-2	once	CASSMRARGSNYGYTF
TRBV11-3	TRBD1	TRBJ1-4	.	CASSPRDGDREEWGLFF
TRBV21-1	.	TRBJ2-1	once	CASGGEVAGRYNEQFF
TRBV3-1/TRBV3-2	TRBD2	TRBJ2-1	.	CASSLGLATGDEQFF
TRBV4-1	.	TRBJ1-4	.	CASSQRGGGESNEKLFF
TRBV5-4	TRBD1	TRBJ2-7	.	CASSFGQGEIYEQYF
TRBV7-2	.	TRBJ1-5	.	CASSPQRQVDGQPQHF
TRBV2	TRBD1	TRBJ2-7	.	CASSPGQGTYEQYF
TRBV19	TRBD1	TRBJ1-6	once	CASSIDRGGSPLHF
TRBV10-3	TRBD2	TRBJ2-7	.	CAISSLRSGGLYEQYF
TRBV19	TRBD1	TRBJ1-1	.	CATTRAGGGVDTEAFF
TRBV5-1	.	TRBJ2-5	.	CASAEYQETQYF
TRBV29-1	.	TRBJ2-7	.	CSARHGGQSYEQYF
TRBV7-8	.	TRBJ2-3	once	CASYSPRGNTQYF
TRBV7-6	TRBD2	TRBJ2-3	.	CASSRSGGAPDTQYF